Listed below are T cell receptor beta chains from one sample, sequenced in a study of memory CD4+ T cells and cytomegalovirus serostatus. The table came from immunoSEQ multiplex PCR; TCRdb's copy has only in-frame clones and leaves some out. The sample lists roughly 50,000 clones; about 80% were seen once. Source material: memory CD4+ T cells from blood. The receptors derive from an adult in good health and CMV-seronegative. The conserved cysteine and the conserved F or W are not part of the CDR3 here.

j_gene: TRBJ1-1; v_gene: TRBV19; CDR3aa: ASSILRMTLNTEAF
j_gene: TRBJ1-4; v_gene: TRBV6-5; CDR3aa: ASSRGQLNEKLF
j_gene: TRBJ2-1; v_gene: TRBV7-2; CDR3aa: ASSTQGGLRNNEQF
j_gene: TRBJ1-5; v_gene: TRBV11-3; CDR3aa: ASSLTPVSNQPQH
j_gene: TRBJ2-5; v_gene: TRBV5-1; CDR3aa: ASSPGRQETQY
j_gene: TRBJ2-2; v_gene: TRBV11-2; CDR3aa: ASRYFLRSGGELF
j_gene: TRBJ1-1; v_gene: TRBV4-3; CDR3aa: ASSQLGTGRTEAF
j_gene: TRBJ2-1; v_gene: TRBV7-6; CDR3aa: ASSLVRGKNNEQF
j_gene: TRBJ1-1; v_gene: TRBV9; CDR3aa: ASSVVGAGWGNTEAF
j_gene: TRBJ2-1; v_gene: TRBV28; CDR3aa: ASMGAGSYNEQF
j_gene: TRBJ1-1; v_gene: TRBV19; CDR3aa: ASYLNTEAF
j_gene: TRBJ1-2; v_gene: TRBV28; CDR3aa: ASSPWTGNYGYT
j_gene: TRBJ1-2; v_gene: TRBV28; CDR3aa: ASRKSTYGYT
j_gene: TRBJ1-1; v_gene: TRBV9; CDR3aa: ASSEGALGRAF
j_gene: TRBJ2-2; v_gene: TRBV5-1; CDR3aa: ASSSSGTSGLNTGELF
j_gene: TRBJ2-1; v_gene: TRBV9; CDR3aa: ASSVGLARAYNEQF
j_gene: TRBJ2-3; v_gene: TRBV18; CDR3aa: ASSPFSDTQY
j_gene: TRBJ1-1; v_gene: TRBV6-6; CDR3aa: ASSRRTDTEAF
j_gene: TRBJ1-2; v_gene: TRBV5-4; CDR3aa: ASSPTQGRRAGYT
j_gene: TRBJ2-7; v_gene: TRBV27; CDR3aa: ASSRNGGVSYEQY
j_gene: TRBJ2-7; v_gene: TRBV5-1; CDR3aa: ASSYRDRVGEQY
j_gene: TRBJ2-3; v_gene: TRBV7-6; CDR3aa: ASSPGLAGTTGTDTQY
j_gene: TRBJ1-2; v_gene: TRBV7-2; CDR3aa: ASSTGTGSVGYT
j_gene: TRBJ2-1; v_gene: TRBV19; CDR3aa: ASSMGPLTLDNEQF
j_gene: TRBJ1-4; v_gene: TRBV7-9; CDR3aa: ASSAAQGEKLF
j_gene: TRBJ1-2; v_gene: TRBV6-6; CDR3aa: ASRLFEGYT
j_gene: TRBJ1-2; v_gene: TRBV2; CDR3aa: ASSEGAGAVYGYT
j_gene: TRBJ1-6; v_gene: TRBV2; CDR3aa: ASSEALGGSPLH
j_gene: TRBJ1-1; v_gene: TRBV19; CDR3aa: ASRPTGGTEAF
j_gene: TRBJ1-2; v_gene: TRBV7-2; CDR3aa: ASSLTPGYGYT
j_gene: TRBJ1-1; v_gene: TRBV9; CDR3aa: ASSARQGAEAF
j_gene: TRBJ2-1; v_gene: TRBV27; CDR3aa: ASSKDRERGNEQF
j_gene: TRBJ2-5; v_gene: TRBV2; CDR3aa: ASSEALRGVGTQY
j_gene: TRBJ1-2; v_gene: TRBV15; CDR3aa: ATSRIDRDLYGYT
j_gene: TRBJ1-2; v_gene: TRBV7-9; CDR3aa: ASSLSNNGYT
j_gene: TRBJ1-2; v_gene: TRBV28; CDR3aa: ASSLTGIYGYT
j_gene: TRBJ2-1; v_gene: TRBV4-1; CDR3aa: ASSQSTSGRALDEQF
j_gene: TRBJ2-7; v_gene: TRBV7-2; CDR3aa: ASSLTGTYEQY
j_gene: TRBJ2-7; v_gene: TRBV7-2; CDR3aa: ASSLSKGWEQY
j_gene: TRBJ2-3; v_gene: TRBV25-1; CDR3aa: ASSLSGAGTTDTQY
j_gene: TRBJ2-7; v_gene: TRBV7-2; CDR3aa: ASSPRGSYEQY
j_gene: TRBJ2-2; v_gene: TRBV11-2; CDR3aa: ASSSENAGMIGTGELF
j_gene: TRBJ1-1; v_gene: TRBV5-1; CDR3aa: ASSLIPLRGDTEAF
j_gene: TRBJ2-7; v_gene: TRBV28; CDR3aa: ASRFKDRVLGYEQY
j_gene: TRBJ2-2; v_gene: TRBV14; CDR3aa: ASSLDMRNGELF
j_gene: TRBJ2-7; v_gene: TRBV2; CDR3aa: ASRRSSTYEQY
j_gene: TRBJ1-6; v_gene: TRBV7-2; CDR3aa: ASSLAPPGQNSPLH
j_gene: TRBJ1-2; v_gene: TRBV28; CDR3aa: ASSLRQPGYT
j_gene: TRBJ1-1; v_gene: TRBV5-1; CDR3aa: ASSTGQGLPNTEAF
j_gene: TRBJ1-2; v_gene: TRBV30; CDR3aa: AWSVQGGVGGYT
j_gene: TRBJ2-5; v_gene: TRBV5-1; CDR3aa: ASSGGTGNKETQY
j_gene: TRBJ1-2; v_gene: TRBV5-8; CDR3aa: ASSHLRSGYGYT
j_gene: TRBJ2-4; v_gene: TRBV9; CDR3aa: ASSPGTQAKNIQY
j_gene: TRBJ2-1; v_gene: TRBV18; CDR3aa: ASSPQGVGEQF
j_gene: TRBJ2-7; v_gene: TRBV9; CDR3aa: ASSALEGLGEQY
j_gene: TRBJ2-3; v_gene: TRBV7-2; CDR3aa: ASSPPRTGVRTDTQY
j_gene: TRBJ1-2; v_gene: TRBV5-8; CDR3aa: ASSVRDRAIGYT
j_gene: TRBJ2-3; v_gene: TRBV21-1; CDR3aa: ASSNRGSPRLDTQY
j_gene: TRBJ2-3; v_gene: TRBV28; CDR3aa: ASRRAGTDTQY